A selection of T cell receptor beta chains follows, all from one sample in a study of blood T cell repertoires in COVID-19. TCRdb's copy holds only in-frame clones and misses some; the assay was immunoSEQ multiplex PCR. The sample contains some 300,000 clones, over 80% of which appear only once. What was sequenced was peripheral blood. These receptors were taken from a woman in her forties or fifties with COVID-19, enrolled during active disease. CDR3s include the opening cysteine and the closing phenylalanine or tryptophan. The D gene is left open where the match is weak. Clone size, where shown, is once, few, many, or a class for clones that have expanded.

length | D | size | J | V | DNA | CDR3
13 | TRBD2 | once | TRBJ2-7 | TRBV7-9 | TGTGCCAGCAGCTTAGCGACTAGCAGCGAGCAGTACTTC | CASSLATSSEQYF
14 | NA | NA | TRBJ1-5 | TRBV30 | TGTGCCTGGAGTGTACGAGGAGGGTGGCAGCCCCAGCATTTT | CAWSVRGGWQPQHF
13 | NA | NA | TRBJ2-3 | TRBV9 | TGTGCCAGCAGCCGGGGTGGTGGAGATACGCAGTATTTT | CASSRGGGDTQYF
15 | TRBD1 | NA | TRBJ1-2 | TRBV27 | TGTGCCAGCAGCCGCGCCGGGACAGGCGTCTATGGCTACACCTTC | CASSRAGTGVYGYTF
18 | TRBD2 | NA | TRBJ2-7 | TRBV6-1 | TGTGCCAGCAGTGAACGATTTGCTGGTAGCGGGTCCTCCTACGAGCAGTACTTC | CASSERFAGSGSSYEQYF
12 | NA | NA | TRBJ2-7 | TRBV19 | TGTGCCAGTAGTCGGAGCGTATACGAGCAGTACTTC | CASSRSVYEQYF
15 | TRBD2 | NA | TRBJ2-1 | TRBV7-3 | TGTGCCAGCAGCCCGGGACTAGGAGGCTACAATGAGCAGTTCTTC | CASSPGLGGYNEQFF
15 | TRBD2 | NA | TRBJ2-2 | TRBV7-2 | TGTGCCAGCAGCTCCGGACTAGCGATAACCGGGGAGCTGTTTTTT | CASSSGLAITGELFF
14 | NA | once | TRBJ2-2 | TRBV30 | TGTGCCTCAAACTACGCGCCCTCAACCGGGGAGCTGTTTTTT | CASNYAPSTGELFF
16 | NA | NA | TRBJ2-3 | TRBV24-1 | TGTGCCACCAGTGGGCCCGGGCTAGCAAGCACAGATACGCAGTATTTT | CATSGPGLASTDTQYF
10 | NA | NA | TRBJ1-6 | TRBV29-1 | TGCCTCTGCGGGGTAATACCCCTCCACTTT | CLCGVIPLHF
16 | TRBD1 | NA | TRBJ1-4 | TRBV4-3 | TGCGCCAGCAGCCTTAGAACCGGGACAGGGACCAACCGACTGTTTTTT | CASSLRTGTGTNRLFF
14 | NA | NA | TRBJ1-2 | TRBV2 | TGTGCCAGCAGTGCCAGGACTACCTCCTATGGCTACACCTTC | CASSARTTSYGYTF
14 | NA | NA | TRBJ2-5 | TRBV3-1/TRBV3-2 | TGTGCCAGCAGCCAAGTTGGTTCGGTAGAGACCCAGTACTTC | CASSQVGSVETQYF
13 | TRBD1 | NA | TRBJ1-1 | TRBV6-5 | TGTGCCAGCAGTCCACCGGGACAGGACGGGGCTTTCTTT | CASSPPGQDGAFF
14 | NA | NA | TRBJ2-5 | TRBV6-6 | TGTGCCAGCAGTATACGGACTATCCAAGAGACCCAGTACTTC | CASSIRTIQETQYF
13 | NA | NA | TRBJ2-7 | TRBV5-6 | TGTGCCAGCAGCTTACAGGGTTTGACCGAGCAGTACTTC | CASSLQGLTEQYF
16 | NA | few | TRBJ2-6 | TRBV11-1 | TGTGCCAGCAGCTTGTCGCAACTCTCTGGGGCCAACGTCCTGACTTTC | CASSLSQLSGANVLTF
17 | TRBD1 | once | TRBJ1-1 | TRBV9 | TGTGCCAGCAGCGTGGGACAGTTAAATCCATTTAACACTGAAGCTTTCTTT | CASSVGQLNPFNTEAFF
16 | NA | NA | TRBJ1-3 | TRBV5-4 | TGTGCCAGCAGCTCTAGAACAGGGAGCTCTGGAAACACCATATATTTT | CASSSRTGSSGNTIYF
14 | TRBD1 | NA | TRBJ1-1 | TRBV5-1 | TGCGCCAGCAGCCTACAGGGGGGGAACACTGAAGCTTTCTTT | CASSLQGGNTEAFF
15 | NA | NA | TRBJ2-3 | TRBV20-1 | TGCAGTGCTAGTTTCCTAGTCGGTAGCACAGATACGCAGTATTTT | CSASFLVGSTDTQYF
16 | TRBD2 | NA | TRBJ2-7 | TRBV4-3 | TGCGCCAGCAGCCAATCGGGGGGGTTGGGCTCCTACGAGCAGTACTTC | CASSQSGGLGSYEQYF
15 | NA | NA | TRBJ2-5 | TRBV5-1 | TGCGCCAGCAGCGCTGAGCAACGACTGCACGTGACCCAGTACTTC | CASSAEQRLHVTQYF
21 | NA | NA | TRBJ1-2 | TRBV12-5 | TGTGCTAGTGGTTTGGTACCGGTGCTCGGCCCGACAGGTCCCCTACCTTATGGCTACACCTTC | CASGLVPVLGPTGPLPYGYTF
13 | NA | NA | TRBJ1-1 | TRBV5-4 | TGTGCCAGCAGCTTGTGGGCTAAGACTGAAGCTTTCTTT | CASSLWAKTEAFF
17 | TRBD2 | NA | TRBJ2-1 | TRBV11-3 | TGTGCCAGCAGCACTAGAGGGACTAGCGGGAGGGTGTCTGAGCAGTTCTTC | CASSTRGTSGRVSEQFF
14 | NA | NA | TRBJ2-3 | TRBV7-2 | TGTGCCAGCAGCTCCTATAGCACTGCAGATACGCAGTATTTT | CASSSYSTADTQYF
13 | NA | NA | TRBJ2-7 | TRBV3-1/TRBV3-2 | TGTGCCAGCAGCCAAGATCACTCCTACGAGCAGTACTTC | CASSQDHSYEQYF
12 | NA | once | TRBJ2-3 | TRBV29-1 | TGCAGCGTTGACAGGGGCACAGATACGCAGTATTTT | CSVDRGTDTQYF
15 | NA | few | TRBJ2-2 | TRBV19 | TGTGCCAGCATTCGGGGTCCCGGCAACACCGGGGAGCTGTTTTTT | CASIRGPGNTGELFF
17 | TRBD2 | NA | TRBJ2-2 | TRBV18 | TGTGCCAGCTCACCATCAACTAGCGGGAGCACCCCCGGGGAGCTGTTTTTT | CASSPSTSGSTPGELFF
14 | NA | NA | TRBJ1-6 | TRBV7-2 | TGTGCCAGCAGCTCGCAGACATATAATTCACCCCTCCACTTT | CASSSQTYNSPLHF
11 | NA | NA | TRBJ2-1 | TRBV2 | TGTGCCAGCAGTGATGCGGTAGAGCAGTTCTTC | CASSDAVEQFF
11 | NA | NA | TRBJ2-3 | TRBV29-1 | TGCAGCGTTGCGCCTAGCAGTGAGCAGTATTTT | CSVAPSSEQYF
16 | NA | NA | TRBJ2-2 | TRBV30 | TGTGCCTGGAGTGTACTCGGGCGGACAAACACCGGGGAGCTGTTTTTT | CAWSVLGRTNTGELFF
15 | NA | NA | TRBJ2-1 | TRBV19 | TGTGCCAGTAGTATAGATCACGGGGGAGCGAGTGAGCAGTTCTTC | CASSIDHGGASEQFF
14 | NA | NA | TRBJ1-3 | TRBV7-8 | TGTGCCATTTCTGAGTTCCGATCTGGAAACACCATATATTTT | CAISEFRSGNTIYF
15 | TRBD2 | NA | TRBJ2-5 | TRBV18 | TGTGCCAGCTCACCGCAGGGACTACGTGTGGAGACCCAGTACTTC | CASSPQGLRVETQYF
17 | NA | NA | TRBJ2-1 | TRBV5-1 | TGCGCCAGCAGCTTGGCCGGTGCTCGGCCGGGATACAATGAGCAGTTCTTC | CASSLAGARPGYNEQFF
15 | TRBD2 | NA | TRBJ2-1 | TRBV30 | TGTGCCTGGAGTAAACGGGAGGGTTTTAAAAATGAGCAGTTCTTC | CAWSKREGFKNEQFF
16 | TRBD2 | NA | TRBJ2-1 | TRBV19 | TGTGCCAGTAGTATAGGACTAGCGGGAGGGATCGGTGAGCAGTTCTTC | CASSIGLAGGIGEQFF
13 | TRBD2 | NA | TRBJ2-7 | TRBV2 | TGTGCCAGCAGTGAAAGGCTAGCGGGGGAGCAGTACTTC | CASSERLAGEQYF
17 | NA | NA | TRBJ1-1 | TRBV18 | TGTGCCAGCTCACCACCTTCCGCCCGGGGTCGGAACACTGAAGCTTTCTTT | CASSPPSARGRNTEAFF
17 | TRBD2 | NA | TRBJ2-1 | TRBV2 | TGTGCCGGCGCCGGGACTAGCGGCCCCCACAGTGACAATGAGCAGTTCTTC | CAGAGTSGPHSDNEQFF
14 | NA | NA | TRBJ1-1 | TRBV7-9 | TGTGCCAGCAGCGCTCCGACAGCCAACACTGAAGCTTTCTTT | CASSAPTANTEAFF
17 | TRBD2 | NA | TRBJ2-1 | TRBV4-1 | TGCGCCAGCAGCCACGCCGGGACTAGCCGTTGGTACAATGAGCAGTTCTTC | CASSHAGTSRWYNEQFF
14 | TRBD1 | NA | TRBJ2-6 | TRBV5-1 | TGCGCCAGCAGCTTAGGGACAGGGGTCAACGTCCTGACTTTC | CASSLGTGVNVLTF
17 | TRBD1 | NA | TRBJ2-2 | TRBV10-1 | TGCGCCAGCAGTGGATCGGGGACAGGGCGTTTCGCCGGGGAGCTGTTTTTT | CASSGSGTGRFAGELFF
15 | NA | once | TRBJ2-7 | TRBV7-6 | TGTGCCAGCAGCCCGCAAACAGGGAGCTCCTACGAGCAGTACTTC | CASSPQTGSSYEQYF
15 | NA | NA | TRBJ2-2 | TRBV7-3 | TGTGCCAGCAGCTTAAGGGGGGAATTAGCCGGGGAGCTGTTTTTT | CASSLRGELAGELFF